The 13 T cell receptor beta chains below were found in one sample sequenced in a study of T cell repertoires in cytomegalovirus infection. Their cognate antigens are unknown. TCRdb re-derived calls from the reads in MiXCR, one entry per CDR3 protein. This sample has approximately 71,000 distinct CDR3 sequences, with approximately 22% found just once. The sample consisted of CD8+ T cells from cultured PBMCs, taken from culture after CMV antigen stimulation. Every receptor here comes from a human donor in good health (CMV status not recorded). Some clones in this sample may be carry-over from other donors' samples.

The rearrangement uses TRBV7-6 and TRBJ1-1, with D tentatively TRBD1 (6 bases). The CDR3 spans 19 residues. Trimming shortened V by 0 bases and J by 1 base, and 21 bases separated the two germline ends. Germline V gives CDR1 SGHVS, CDR2 FNYEAQ. The CDR3 sequence: CASSLAYPGQTLENTEAFF. The CDR3 region has the DNA TGTGCCAGCAGCTTAGCGTACCCAGGACAGACACTTGAGAACACTGAAGCTTTCTTT.

This clonotype was seen more than once but under ten times. The genes are TRBV7-2 and TRBJ2-2; D unresolved. The V and J ends lost 3 bases and 4 bases respectively, with 12 bases between them. Looked up from germline, CDR1 is SGHTA and CDR2 is FQGNSA. This CDR3 contains 15 residues. The CDR3 sequence: CASSFGRAITGELFF. As DNA, the CDR3 is TGTGCCAGCAGCTTTGGTAGGGCGATCACCGGGGAGCTGTTTTTT.

CDR3 sequence reads: CASRLTSQGLGSPLHF. The DNA for the CDR3 is TGTGCTAGTAGATTGACCTCACAGGGGTTGGGGTCACCCCTCCACTTT. The chain has TRBV12-5 and TRBJ1-6, with 7 bases lining up with TRBD1. CDR3 length: 16 amino acids. J was trimmed by 10 bases and V by 8 bases; bases with no gene match: 17. Germline-derived CDR1 and CDR2 are LGHNT and FRNRAP.

In its sample, this clonotype was seen many times. The chain combines TRBV7-2 with TRBJ1-5; D is perhaps TRBD1 (6 bases). Germline CDR1 SGHTA, CDR2 FQGNSA. V was clipped by 4 bases and J by 8 bases, with 18 bases between them. The CDR3 totals 15 residues. The CDR3 DNA follows: TGTGCCAGCAGCTCCCGTACAGGGAATGAGAAGCCCCAGCATTTT. It encodes CASSSRTGNEKPQHF.

This chain joins TRBV7-2 and TRBJ2-7; D possibly corresponds to TRBD1 (5 bases). The CDR3 sequence is 13 residues long. Trimming removed 0 bases from V and 5 bases from J, with 8 bases in between. Germline CDR1 and CDR2: SGHTA and FQGNSA. The CDR3 coding sequence is TGTGCCAGCAGCTTAGCGTGGGGCAACGAGCAGTACTTC. Amino acid sequence: CASSLAWGNEQYF.

This CDR3 is CASSLDVTYEQYF. CDR3 DNA sequence: TGTGCCAGCAGCTTGGACGTTACCTACGAGCAGTACTTC. The chain is built from TRBV5-4 and TRBJ2-7, with D unclear. The CDR3 runs to 13 residues. V was pared by 0 bases and J by 2 bases, with 6 bases between. Germline CDR1 is SGHNT and CDR2 is YYREEE (reference sequence).

The V and J genes are TRBV6-2 or TRBV6-3 and TRBJ1-5, with D tentatively TRBD1 (5 bases). The CDR3 spans 14 residues. Germline CDR1 MNHEY, CDR2 SVGEGT. V lost 6 bases and J lost 0, with 9 bases in between. The CDR3 DNA is TGTGCCAGCAGGGAGGGGTATAGCAATCAGCCCCAGCATTTT. This sequence encodes CASREGYSNQPQHF.

This clonotype was seen a handful of times. The chain is built from TRBV7-3 and TRBJ1-1, with D possibly matching TRBD1 (6 bases). Germline V CDR1 and CDR2: SGHTA, FQGTGA. The CDR3 spans 15 residues. V lost 5 bases, J lost 3 bases, and 16 bases lay in between. Here the CDR3 DNA reads TGTGCCAGCAGCCTCTTCGGAGGGGGTGACACTGAAGCTTTCTTT. Translating it yields CASSLFGGGDTEAFF.

V gene TRBV12-3 or TRBV12-4 combines with J gene TRBJ1-2; D gene uncertain. The CDR3 runs to 13 residues. The V gene lost 1 base and the J gene lost 4 bases, with 7 bases spanning the gap. In nucleotides, the CDR3 is TGTGCCAGCAGTTTAGACAAGATCTATGGCTACACCTTC. It translates to CASSLDKIYGYTF.

CDR3 DNA sequence: TGTGCCAGCAGCTCCTCCCAAACAGGGAACCAAGAGACCCAGTACTTC. Translated: CASSSSQTGNQETQYF. The rearrangement joins TRBV5-4 to TRBJ2-5; possible D gene TRBD1, 6 bases. Trimming shortened V by 3 bases and J by 0 bases, and 15 bases separated the two germline ends. The CDR3 extends over 16 amino acids. The germline gives CDR1 SGHNT, CDR2 YYREEE (reference sequence).

To note about this clonotype: Sequence at one end of the junction differs from germline and may be a read error. The rearrangement joins TRBV7-6 to TRBJ1-4, with D possibly matching TRBD1 (6 bases). The CDR3 consists of 13 residues. CDR1 and CDR2 from the germline V gene are SGHVS and FNYEAQ. The CDR3 bases are TGTGCTAGCAGCCCCTACAGGGATGAAAAACTGTTTTTT. It codes for CASSPYRDEKLFF.

This clonotype was seen just once. The chain is built from TRBV6-5 and TRBJ1-3; D possibly corresponds to TRBD1 (6 bases). Germline V gene data show CDR1 as MNHEY and CDR2 as SVGAGI. This CDR3 is built from 17 residues. V lost 4 bases, J lost 0 bases, and 16 bases lay in between. Here the CDR3 reads CASSSVRQESSGNTIYF. Here the CDR3 DNA reads TGTGCCAGCAGTTCCGTACGACAGGAGAGCTCTGGAAACACCATATATTTT.

This clonotype has only a few counts. The chain carries TRBV7-2 and TRBJ2-7; 8 positions match TRBD2. The germline V gene has CDR1 SGHTA and CDR2 FQGNSA. The CDR3 has 14 residues. The V segment lost 4 bases and the J segment 3 bases; nucleotides outside the gene matches: 5. The CDR3 nucleotides read TGTGCCAGCAGCTCGGGACTAGGTGGCTACGAGCAGTACTTC. Its translation: CASSSGLGGYEQYF.